The source of this TCR beta chain is a study of cytomegalovirus exposure and HLA in healthy donors. Overall study findings and caveats: The classifier reportedly diagnosed cytomegalovirus status with high specificity and sensitivity. In an earlier analysis, productive rearrangement rates for most beta V segments clustered near 87% or 30%.

PCR was performed using 60 Vbeta and 13 Jbeta primers. Produced via immunoSEQ multiplex PCR; TCRdb's table is partial and in-frame only. Among 95,000 to 110,000 clones listed, approximately 72% were seen once. Worth noting for this clone: Its antigen is not identified.

Deletions cut 7 bases from V and 8 bases from J, with 20 bases between. This CDR3 spans 13 amino acids. The germline V gene has CDR1 SQVTM and CDR2 ANQGSEA. Healthy bone marrow donors made up the donors. Sequencing used PBMCs. The source is a woman between 50 and 59 years old in good health and CMV-seronegative. The chain carries TRBV29-1 and TRBJ1-1, with D possibly TRBD1 on 5 matching bases. DNA of the CDR3: TGCAGCGGCCTGGGGGGGTCGCATCGGGAAGCTTTCTTT. Its protein product is CSGLGGSHREAFF.